The entry that follows covers one T cell receptor (beta chain) sequence. This specimen comes from a study of blood T cell repertoires in COVID-19. Study-level background: Spain, Italy and the United States supplied samples that represented acute and convalescent COVID-19. PBMCs, B-cell-depleted T cells, or T cells provided the cDNA or gDNA that made up the material.

Original processing notes: By means of reference gene primer amplification, nucleated cell counts were estimated. Assay: immunoSEQ multiplex PCR; the TCRdb copy retains only in-frame clones and omits some. From that table come the V and J calls and clone size; the DNA was used to work out D and trimming. This sample has some 100,000 clones; 80% occur once, and the top ten carry roughly 15%. Sequencing used peripheral blood. The clonotype comes from a human donor in a cohort sampled during active COVID-19.

CDR3 in amino acids: CATSREQANTEAFF. CDR3 nucleotides: TGTGCCACCAGCAGAGAGCAGGCGAACACTGAAGCTTTCTTT. The chain couples TRBV15 to TRBJ1-1; D is undetermined. Germline CDR1 and CDR2: LNHNV and YYDKDF (reference sequence). The ends were cut back, 0 bases at V and 1 base at J, with 6 bases in the middle. This CDR3 is 14 amino acids long.